The subject of this entry is one T cell receptor beta chain. Antigen: not known. This record belongs to a study of T cell responses to AZD1222 COVID-19 vaccine. Study as a whole: Second doses that came at about 4 or about 12 weeks were put together.

Using immunoSEQ multiplex PCR, the repertoire was profiled, and TCRdb retains in-frame clones only, with some absent. The sample has roughly 130,000 clones, about 86% seen once; the top ten hold roughly 12%. Study-wide findings and caveats: After two AZD1222 doses, spike-specific TCR breadth and depth rose versus day 0. Most donors were white British, females outnumbered males, and clonal diversity was possibly underestimated.

Sequencing used peripheral blood, obtained on day 0 of AZD1222 vaccination. This TCR was recovered from an adult in good health.

CDR3 in DNA: TGTGCCATCAGTTCCTCGGGATGGGAGACCCAGTACTTC. Translation: CAISSSGWETQYF. V and J are TRBV10-3 and TRBJ2-5; D possibly corresponds to TRBD2 (5 bases). The CDR3 runs to 13 residues. V lost 5 bases, J lost 5 bases, and 12 bases lay in between. The germline V gene has CDR1 ENHRY and CDR2 SYGVKD.